This T cell receptor beta chain was captured by sequencing in a study of long-term antiretroviral therapy in people with HIV. Everyone in the study who had HIV was treated in the United States. From germline, CDR1 is SGHRS and CDR2 YFSETQ. V lost 5 bases to trimming and J lost 4 bases; unmatched junction nucleotides: 6. The CDR3 covers 17 residues. An immunoSEQ assay, version v3.0, was performed at survey level. This table comes from immunoSEQ multiplex PCR, and its TCRdb copy is limited to in-frame clones, with some not included. The sample has tens of thousands of clones; around 85% are singletons. This clonotype was sampled from a young man with HIV. Sequencing used unsorted PBMCs, obtained 1.5 years after starting antiretroviral therapy. This chain uses TRBV5-1 with TRBJ2-2; TRBD2 matches at 15 bases. The CDR3 DNA follows: TGCGCCAGCAGGATGGGACTAGCGGGAGGAGGCACCGGGGAGCTGTTTTTT. Encoded protein: CASRMGLAGGGTGELFF.